These T cell receptor beta chains were read from a single sample in a study of cytomegalovirus exposure and HLA in healthy donors. Repertoires were generated with immunoSEQ multiplex PCR, while TCRdb's copy carries only in-frame clones and drops some. Here the sample spans roughly 260,000 clones, around nine tenths being singletons. Source material: PBMCs. The origin of the receptors is a man aged 18-30 years in good health and CMV-seronegative. CDR3s include the opening cysteine and the closing phenylalanine or tryptophan. Fields, in order: clone size, J gene, D gene, V gene, CDR3 DNA, CDR3 protein. A D gene is named only where the DNA matches it firmly. Not all rows give a size; the values are once, few, many and, for expanded clones, a class.

clone size: NA; J gene: TRBJ2-5; D gene: TRBD2; V gene: TRBV6-1; CDR3 DNA: TGTGCCAGCACGAGGACTAGCGGACAAGAGACCCAGTACTTC; CDR3 protein: CASTRTSGQETQYF
clone size: NA; J gene: TRBJ2-5; D gene: TRBD2; V gene: TRBV5-1; CDR3 DNA: TGCGCCAGCAGCTTCCCCAGCGGGGTTGAGACCCAGTACTTC; CDR3 protein: CASSFPSGVETQYF
clone size: NA; J gene: TRBJ2-1; D gene: NA; V gene: TRBV27; CDR3 DNA: TGTGCCAGCAGTCCCCCGGACAGTAGCTCCTACAATGAGCAGTTCTTC; CDR3 protein: CASSPPDSSSYNEQFF
clone size: NA; J gene: TRBJ2-1; D gene: TRBD1; V gene: TRBV30; CDR3 DNA: TGTGCCAGGGCAAGGGACAGGGGAAGTGAGCAGTTCTTC; CDR3 protein: CARARDRGSEQFF
clone size: NA; J gene: TRBJ1-5; D gene: NA; V gene: TRBV9; CDR3 DNA: TGTGCCAGCAGCGCTTGGGGGGAAGATCAGCCCCAGCATTTT; CDR3 protein: CASSAWGEDQPQHF
clone size: NA; J gene: TRBJ1-4; D gene: TRBD1; V gene: TRBV9; CDR3 DNA: TGTGCCAGCAACACCGGACAGGGTTGGCCCGGTAATGAAAAACTGTTTTTT; CDR3 protein: CASNTGQGWPGNEKLFF
clone size: few; J gene: TRBJ1-5; D gene: NA; V gene: TRBV19; CDR3 DNA: TGTGCCACCTCGTCGGTTCAGGAAGCCAATCAGCCCCAGCATTTT; CDR3 protein: CATSSVQEANQPQHF
clone size: NA; J gene: TRBJ2-2; D gene: NA; V gene: TRBV7-2; CDR3 DNA: TGTGCCAGCAGCCCCCAGGGGATAACCAACACCGGGGAGCTGTTTTTT; CDR3 protein: CASSPQGITNTGELFF
clone size: NA; J gene: TRBJ2-7; D gene: NA; V gene: TRBV29-1; CDR3 DNA: TGCAGCGTCCTAGACTCACACGGGGACGAGCAGTACTTC; CDR3 protein: CSVLDSHGDEQYF
clone size: NA; J gene: TRBJ1-3; D gene: TRBD1; V gene: TRBV4-1; CDR3 DNA: TGCGCCAGCAGCCAATGGGGACAGAGGCGCTCCAACACCATATATTTT; CDR3 protein: CASSQWGQRRSNTIYF
clone size: NA; J gene: TRBJ2-1; D gene: TRBD2; V gene: TRBV4-3; CDR3 DNA: TGCGCCAGCAGCCACGGACTAGCGAAAAATGAGCAGTTCTTC; CDR3 protein: CASSHGLAKNEQFF
clone size: NA; J gene: TRBJ2-2; D gene: TRBD1; V gene: TRBV6-1; CDR3 DNA: TGTGCCAGCAGTTCCCCGGACAGGGACGGGGAGCTGTTTTTT; CDR3 protein: CASSSPDRDGELFF
clone size: few; J gene: TRBJ2-7; D gene: NA; V gene: TRBV28; CDR3 DNA: TGTGCCAGCAGTTTATCAGGGTGGGAGCAGTACTTC; CDR3 protein: CASSLSGWEQYF
clone size: NA; J gene: TRBJ2-1; D gene: TRBD2; V gene: TRBV6-6; CDR3 DNA: TGTGCCAGCAGGGGACTAAGCAATGAGCAGTTCTTC; CDR3 protein: CASRGLSNEQFF
clone size: NA; J gene: TRBJ1-3; D gene: NA; V gene: TRBV5-4; CDR3 DNA: TGTGCCAGCAGCTGGGACAACCGAAACACCATATATTTT; CDR3 protein: CASSWDNRNTIYF
clone size: NA; J gene: TRBJ1-1; D gene: NA; V gene: TRBV7-2; CDR3 DNA: TGTGCCAGCAGATTTACAGGGCCGACTAACACTGAAGCTTTCTTT; CDR3 protein: CASRFTGPTNTEAFF
clone size: NA; J gene: TRBJ2-3; D gene: NA; V gene: TRBV7-9; CDR3 DNA: TGTGCCAGCGGAGGGCGGTGGGTGGAGGATACGCAGTATTTT; CDR3 protein: CASGGRWVEDTQYF
clone size: NA; J gene: TRBJ2-2; D gene: NA; V gene: TRBV27; CDR3 DNA: TGTGCCAGCAGTTTATTCGGCAGGGGGGCAAACACCGGGGAGCTGTTTTTT; CDR3 protein: CASSLFGRGANTGELFF
clone size: NA; J gene: TRBJ1-6; D gene: NA; V gene: TRBV11-2; CDR3 DNA: TGTGCCAGCAGCGAGGCCTCCGGGTCACCCCTCCACTTT; CDR3 protein: CASSEASGSPLHF
clone size: NA; J gene: TRBJ1-1; D gene: TRBD1; V gene: TRBV5-1; CDR3 DNA: TGCGCCAGCAGCTTCAATGACAGGGCCACTGAAGCTTTCTTT; CDR3 protein: CASSFNDRATEAFF
clone size: NA; J gene: TRBJ1-2; D gene: NA; V gene: TRBV5-1; CDR3 DNA: TGCGCCAGCAGCTTGGACGCAACTTATGGCTACACCTTC; CDR3 protein: CASSLDATYGYTF
clone size: NA; J gene: TRBJ1-3; D gene: TRBD1; V gene: TRBV7-9; CDR3 DNA: TGTGCCAGCAGCTCCCGGGACAGTCAACCCGGAAACACCATATATTTT; CDR3 protein: CASSSRDSQPGNTIYF
clone size: NA; J gene: TRBJ2-1; D gene: NA; V gene: TRBV27; CDR3 DNA: TGTGCCAGCAGTTTTGTTGTCGGTTTCAATGAGCAGTTCTTC; CDR3 protein: CASSFVVGFNEQFF
clone size: NA; J gene: TRBJ1-3; D gene: NA; V gene: TRBV30; CDR3 DNA: TGTGCCTGGAGTGTGAGCTCTGGAAACACCATATATTTT; CDR3 protein: CAWSVSSGNTIYF
clone size: NA; J gene: TRBJ2-7; D gene: NA; V gene: TRBV28; CDR3 DNA: TGTGCCAGCAGCCGGGATATCTCACGGCAGTACTTC; CDR3 protein: CASSRDISRQYF
clone size: NA; J gene: TRBJ2-3; D gene: TRBD2; V gene: TRBV4-3; CDR3 DNA: TGCGCCAGCAGCCAACAGACTAGCCCGAGCACAGATACGCAGTATTTT; CDR3 protein: CASSQQTSPSTDTQYF
clone size: NA; J gene: TRBJ1-2; D gene: NA; V gene: TRBV19; CDR3 DNA: TGTGCCAGTAAGGGAAAGCTGAGGGTCCTAGGTGAAGGCGGCTACACCTTC; CDR3 protein: CASKGKLRVLGEGGYTF
clone size: NA; J gene: TRBJ2-3; D gene: NA; V gene: TRBV2; CDR3 DNA: TGTGCCAGCAGTGAACGGTTAGATACGCAGTATTTT; CDR3 protein: CASSERLDTQYF
clone size: NA; J gene: TRBJ2-7; D gene: NA; V gene: TRBV13; CDR3 DNA: TGTGCCAGGGTCTGGTCGGGAGTGGGCTCCTACGAGCAGTACTTC; CDR3 protein: CARVWSGVGSYEQYF
clone size: NA; J gene: TRBJ2-7; D gene: NA; V gene: TRBV28; CDR3 DNA: TGTGCCAGCAGTTTGCTCGGGCAGGGCTATATTCCGTACTTC; CDR3 protein: CASSLLGQGYIPYF
clone size: NA; J gene: TRBJ2-7; D gene: TRBD2; V gene: TRBV25-1; CDR3 DNA: TGTGCCAGCAGGGCTAGCGGGACCTCCTACGAGCAGTACTTC; CDR3 protein: CASRASGTSYEQYF
clone size: NA; J gene: TRBJ2-2; D gene: TRBD2; V gene: TRBV7-2; CDR3 DNA: TGTGCCAGCAGCTTAAACGGGAGGGGCTTAGGGGAGCTGTTTTTT; CDR3 protein: CASSLNGRGLGELFF
clone size: NA; J gene: TRBJ2-2; D gene: NA; V gene: TRBV7-3; CDR3 DNA: TGTGCCAGCAGCTTCCAGGCTAAGGCCCGATACACCGGGGAGCTGTTTTTT; CDR3 protein: CASSFQAKARYTGELFF
clone size: NA; J gene: TRBJ2-7; D gene: NA; V gene: TRBV9; CDR3 DNA: TGTGCCAGCAGCGTAGGCGGGGAAGATCACGAGCAGTACTTC; CDR3 protein: CASSVGGEDHEQYF
clone size: NA; J gene: TRBJ1-4; D gene: TRBD1; V gene: TRBV7-2; CDR3 DNA: TGTGCCAGCAGCCGGCGGGTCGCAGGGGGGGAAAAACTGTTTTTT; CDR3 protein: CASSRRVAGGEKLFF
clone size: NA; J gene: TRBJ2-3; D gene: TRBD2; V gene: TRBV27; CDR3 DNA: TGTGCCAGCAGTTTACAACTAGCGGCAGATACGCAGTATTTT; CDR3 protein: CASSLQLAADTQYF
clone size: many; J gene: TRBJ1-3; D gene: NA; V gene: TRBV7-9; CDR3 DNA: TGTGCCAGCAGCTTACCCGCGGGGTTGAGTAGAAACACCATATATTTT; CDR3 protein: CASSLPAGLSRNTIYF
clone size: NA; J gene: TRBJ1-5; D gene: NA; V gene: TRBV5-6; CDR3 DNA: TGTGCCAGCAGCTTGTCGGGGGGCCGTCAGCCCCAGCATTTT; CDR3 protein: CASSLSGGRQPQHF
clone size: NA; J gene: TRBJ2-7; D gene: NA; V gene: TRBV28; CDR3 DNA: TGTGCCAGCAGTTTACCGGGTCCTTCCTACGAGCAGTACTTC; CDR3 protein: CASSLPGPSYEQYF
clone size: NA; J gene: TRBJ1-2; D gene: NA; V gene: TRBV27; CDR3 DNA: TGTGCCAGCCCTCTCTATGGCTACACCTTC; CDR3 protein: CASPLYGYTF
clone size: NA; J gene: TRBJ2-7; D gene: NA; V gene: TRBV7-2; CDR3 DNA: TGTGCCAGCAGCTGGAGTGACGAGCAGTACTTC; CDR3 protein: CASSWSDEQYF
clone size: NA; J gene: TRBJ2-5; D gene: NA; V gene: TRBV7-2; CDR3 DNA: TGTGCCAGCAGTTCGGACAGACAAGAGACCCAGTACTTC; CDR3 protein: CASSSDRQETQYF
clone size: few; J gene: TRBJ2-5; D gene: NA; V gene: TRBV29-1; CDR3 DNA: TGCAGCGTTGTCATAGCGTCAGAGACCCAGTACTTC; CDR3 protein: CSVVIASETQYF
clone size: NA; J gene: TRBJ1-3; D gene: TRBD1; V gene: TRBV18; CDR3 DNA: TGTGCCAGCTCACCACCGAGGGGACAGGGGGCCTCTGGAAACACCATATATTTT; CDR3 protein: CASSPPRGQGASGNTIYF
clone size: NA; J gene: TRBJ2-2; D gene: NA; V gene: TRBV9; CDR3 DNA: TGTGCCAGCAGCTCGGACACCGGACTATACTCTAGGACCGGGGAGCTGTTTTTT; CDR3 protein: CASSSDTGLYSRTGELFF